This entry describes one T cell receptor beta chain. The antigen is not known. V dropped 0 bases and J dropped 8 bases, with 13 bases sitting between them. CDR1 is MNHEY, CDR2 SVGAGI, per germline. The CDR3 spans 15 residues. The method was immunoSEQ multiplex PCR; TCRdb's version includes in-frame clones alone and lacks a portion of them. This sample has tens of thousands of clones, with roughly 80% found just once. This sample is drawn from a study of a mutant IDH1 vaccine in newly diagnosed glioma. Study context: Of treated patients, roughly 62% were men and roughly 38% women, averaging roughly 40 years.

Time point of the sample: week 47, end of study. In the vaccine, a single dose held 300 ug of the mutant IDH1 20-mer peptide, along with topical imiquimod. Every donor had a new WHO grade 3 or 4 astrocytoma that was IDH1-mutant, with loss of nuclear ATRX. The receptor was derived from a man aged 45-65 years with glioma. The sample was PBMCs, taken from a glioma patient whose treatment included an IDH1 peptide vaccine. The V call is TRBV6-5, the J call TRBJ1-4; no clear D gene. In DNA form, the CDR3 reads TGTGCCAGCAGTTACTCGAGCGGGGTCGGCGAAAAACTGTTTTTT. Translated, it gives CASSYSSGVGEKLFF.